One T cell receptor (beta chain) is described in this entry. V trimming: 7 bases; J trimming: 3 bases; junction bases outside the gene matches: 11. CDR1 is LNHDA and CDR2 is SQIVND in the germline V gene (reference sequence). The CDR3 loop spans 17 amino acids. The source of the sample is a study of CD8 T cells in Susac syndrome. TCR beta was sequenced from blood CD8+ and CD4+ T cells. Negative isolation was used for CD8+ and CD4+ T cells and FACS enrichment for TEMRA cells. An amount of RNA that ranged from roughly 0.5 to 1 ug was reverse transcribed with random hexamers. The authors amplified TCR beta CDR3 across 54 Vbeta and 13 Jbeta using immunoSEQ multiplex PCR. MiXCR was run by TCRdb on the immunoSEQ multiplex PCR reads, yielding one entry per CDR3 protein. The top ten clones hold approximately 0.2% of a sample with fewer than 350,000 distinct CDR3 sequences, about 82% of them seen once.

This chain links TRBV19 with TRBJ2-1, with 11 bases lining up with TRBD2. The receptor comes from a human donor with multiple sclerosis. The sequenced sample consisted of CD8+ T cells from PBMCs. CDR3 bases: TGTGCCAGTACCTTTTATGGAGGACTAGCGGGCTACAATGAGCAGTTCTTC. Its translation: CASTFYGGLAGYNEQFF.